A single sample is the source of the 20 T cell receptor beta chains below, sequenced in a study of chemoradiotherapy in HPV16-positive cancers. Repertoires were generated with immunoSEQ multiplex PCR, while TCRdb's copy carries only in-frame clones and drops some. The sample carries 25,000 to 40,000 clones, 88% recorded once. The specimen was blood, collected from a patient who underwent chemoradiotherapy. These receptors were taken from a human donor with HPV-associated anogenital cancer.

The CDR3, as DNA: TGTGCCATCAGTGAGGAACAGGATACCATGGGGGGCTACACCTTC. Translated: CAISEEQDTMGGYTF. The chain couples TRBV10-3 to TRBJ1-2; D may be TRBD1 (5 bases). This CDR3 region has 15 residues. Trimming took 2 bases from V and 8 from J, leaving 18 bases between them. CDR1 ENHRY and CDR2 SYGVKD come from the germline V gene.

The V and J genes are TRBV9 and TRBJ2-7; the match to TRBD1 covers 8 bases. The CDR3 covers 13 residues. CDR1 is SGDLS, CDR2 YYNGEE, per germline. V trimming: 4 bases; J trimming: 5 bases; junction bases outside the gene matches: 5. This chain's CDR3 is CASSKQGVDEQYF. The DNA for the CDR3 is TGTGCCAGCAGCAAACAGGGGGTCGACGAGCAGTACTTC.

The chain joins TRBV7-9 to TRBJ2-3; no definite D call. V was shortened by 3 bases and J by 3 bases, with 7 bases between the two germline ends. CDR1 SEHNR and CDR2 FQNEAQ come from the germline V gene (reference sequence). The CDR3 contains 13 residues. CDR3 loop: CASSFFGTDTQYF. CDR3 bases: TGTGCCAGCAGCTTTTTTGGGACAGATACGCAGTATTTT.

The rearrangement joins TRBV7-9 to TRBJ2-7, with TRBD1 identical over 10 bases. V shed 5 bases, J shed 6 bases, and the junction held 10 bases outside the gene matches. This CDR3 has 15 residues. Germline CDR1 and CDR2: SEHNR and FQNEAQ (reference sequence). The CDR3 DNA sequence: TGTGCCAGCAGCCCCAACACCGGGACAGGGGTCGAGCAGTACTTC. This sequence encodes CASSPNTGTGVEQYF.

This CDR3 is CASSRAHGEKLFF. As DNA, the CDR3 is TGTGCCAGTAGTAGGGCTCATGGAGAAAAACTGTTTTTT. This chain links TRBV19 with TRBJ1-4; D not certain. Germline V lookup: CDR1 LNHDA, CDR2 SQIVND (reference sequence). V dropped 4 bases and J dropped 8 bases, with 11 bases sitting between them. This CDR3 region has 13 residues.

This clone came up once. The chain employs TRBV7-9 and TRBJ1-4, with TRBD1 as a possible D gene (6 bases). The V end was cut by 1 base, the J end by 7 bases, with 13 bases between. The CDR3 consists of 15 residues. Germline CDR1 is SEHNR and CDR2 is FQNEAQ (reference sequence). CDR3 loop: CASSLVSGVGEKLFF. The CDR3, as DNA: TGTGCCAGCAGCTTAGTTTCAGGGGTTGGTGAAAAACTGTTTTTT.

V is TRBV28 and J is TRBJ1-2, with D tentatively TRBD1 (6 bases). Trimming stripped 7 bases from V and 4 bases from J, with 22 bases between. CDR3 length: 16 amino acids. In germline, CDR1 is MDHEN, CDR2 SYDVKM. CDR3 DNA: TGTGCCAGCATGGCTCTGATTGGGGACATTTTCTATGGCTACACCTTC. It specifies CASMALIGDIFYGYTF.

CDR3 in DNA: TGTGCCAGCAGCTCCGGGACTAGCGGTTGGACGCAGTATTTT. It is translated as CASSSGTSGWTQYF. The gene calls are TRBV7-9 and TRBJ2-3, with TRBD2 matching 11 bases. The CDR3 extends over 14 amino acids. Germline V gene data show CDR1 as SEHNR and CDR2 as FQNEAQ (reference sequence). With V trimmed by 4 bases and J by 9 bases, 6 bases remained unmatched.

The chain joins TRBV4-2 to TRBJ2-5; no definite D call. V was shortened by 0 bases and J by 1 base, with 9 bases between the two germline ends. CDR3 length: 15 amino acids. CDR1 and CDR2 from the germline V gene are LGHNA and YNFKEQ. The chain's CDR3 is CASSQDPGSQETQYF. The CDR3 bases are TGTGCCAGCAGCCAAGATCCGGGCAGCCAAGAGACCCAGTACTTC.

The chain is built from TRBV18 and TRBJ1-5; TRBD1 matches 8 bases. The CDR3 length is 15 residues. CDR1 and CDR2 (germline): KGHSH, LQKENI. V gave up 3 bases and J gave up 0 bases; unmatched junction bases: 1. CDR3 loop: CASSPTGVSNQPQHF. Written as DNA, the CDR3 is TGTGCCAGCTCACCGACAGGGGTTAGCAATCAGCCCCAGCATTTT.

CDR3 loop: CARSLINLRDSYGYTF. The DNA for the CDR3 is TGTGCCAGAAGCCTCATTAATCTCCGGGACAGCTATGGCTACACCTTC. The chain couples TRBV7-5 to TRBJ1-2; whether TRBD1, the table's D call, matches the DNA was not checked. TRBV7-5 is an annotated pseudogene. This CDR3 is 16 amino acids long.

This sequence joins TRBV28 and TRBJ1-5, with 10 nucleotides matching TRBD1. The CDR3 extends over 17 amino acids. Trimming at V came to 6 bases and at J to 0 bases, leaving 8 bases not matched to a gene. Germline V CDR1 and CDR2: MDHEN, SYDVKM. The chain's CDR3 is CASSRQGAGYSNQPQHF. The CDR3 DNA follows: TGTGCCAGCAGCCGACAGGGGGCTGGGTATAGCAATCAGCCCCAGCATTTT.

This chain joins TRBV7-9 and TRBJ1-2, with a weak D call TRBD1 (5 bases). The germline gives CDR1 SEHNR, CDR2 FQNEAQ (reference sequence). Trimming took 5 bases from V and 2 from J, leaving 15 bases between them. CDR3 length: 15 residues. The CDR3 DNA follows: TGTGCCAGCAGCCCCGCCGGGACGGCGAACTATGGCTACACCTTC. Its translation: CASSPAGTANYGYTF.

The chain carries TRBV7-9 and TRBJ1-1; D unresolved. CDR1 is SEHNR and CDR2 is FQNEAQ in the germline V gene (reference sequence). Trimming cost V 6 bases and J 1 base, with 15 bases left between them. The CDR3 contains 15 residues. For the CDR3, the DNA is TGTGCCAGCAGAATTGGAAATCCGGGGAACACTGAAGCTTTCTTT. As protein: CASRIGNPGNTEAFF.

The CDR3 nucleotides are TGCAGCGTTGGGGCCTTAGCCGTGGGGACAGATACGCAGTATTTT. Encoded protein: CSVGALAVGTDTQYF. The chain uses TRBV29-1 and TRBJ2-3; D uncertain. The V and J ends lost 4 bases and 3 bases respectively, with 17 bases between them. This CDR3 region has 15 residues. Per germline, CDR1 SQVTM and CDR2 ANQGSEA.

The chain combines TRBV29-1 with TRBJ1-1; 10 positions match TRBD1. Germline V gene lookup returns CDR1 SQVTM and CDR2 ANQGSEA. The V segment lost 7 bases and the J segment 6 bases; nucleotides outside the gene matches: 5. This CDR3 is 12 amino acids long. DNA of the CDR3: TGCAGCGGAAGACAGGGGGCGGCTGAAGCTTTCTTT. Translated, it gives CSGRQGAAEAFF.

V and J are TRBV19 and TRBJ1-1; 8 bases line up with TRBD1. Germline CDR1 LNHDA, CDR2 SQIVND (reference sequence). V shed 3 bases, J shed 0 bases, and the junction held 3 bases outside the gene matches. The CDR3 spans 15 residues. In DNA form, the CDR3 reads TGTGCCAGTAGTATCCGGGGACAGGTGAACACTGAAGCTTTCTTT. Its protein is CASSIRGQVNTEAFF.

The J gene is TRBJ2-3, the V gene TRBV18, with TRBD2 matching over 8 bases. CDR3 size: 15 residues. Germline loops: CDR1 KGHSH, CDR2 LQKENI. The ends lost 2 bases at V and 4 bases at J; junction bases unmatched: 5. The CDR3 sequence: CASSPSAGGPDTQYF. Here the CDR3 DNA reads TGTGCCAGCTCACCATCGGCGGGGGGCCCAGATACGCAGTATTTT.

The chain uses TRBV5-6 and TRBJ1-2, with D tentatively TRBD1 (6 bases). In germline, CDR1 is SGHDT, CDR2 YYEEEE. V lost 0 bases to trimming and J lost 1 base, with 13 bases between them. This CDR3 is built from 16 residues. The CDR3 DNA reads TGTGCCAGCAGCTTGGAGCCAGGGGAGTTTAACTATGGCTACACCTTC. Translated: CASSLEPGEFNYGYTF.

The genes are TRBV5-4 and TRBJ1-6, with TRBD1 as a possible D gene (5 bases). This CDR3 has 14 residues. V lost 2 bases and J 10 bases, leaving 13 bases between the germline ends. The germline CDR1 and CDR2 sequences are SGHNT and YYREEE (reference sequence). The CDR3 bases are TGTGCCAGCAGCTTCCAGACAGAGCCATCACCCCTCCACTTT. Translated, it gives CASSFQTEPSPLHF.